These T cell receptor beta chains were read from a single sample in a study of cytomegalovirus exposure and HLA in healthy donors. Here immunoSEQ multiplex PCR was the method, and the copy in TCRdb shows in-frame clones only, minus some. The sample lists about 220,000 clones, about 80% seen once, with 4.5% to 7% in the top ten. The sample taken for sequencing was PBMCs. Receptors originate from a man between 35 and 55 years old in good health and CMV-seropositive. CDR3s include the opening cysteine and the closing phenylalanine or tryptophan. A D gene is named only where the DNA matches it firmly. The listing skips clone size in some rows; elsewhere it reads once, few, many or a size class.

>TRBJ2-1|NA|TRBD2|TRBV19
TGTGCCAGTAGACCGGGGCAGACTAGCAGGTCCTACAATGAGCAGTTCTTC
CASRPGQTSRSYNEQFF
>TRBJ1-4|NA|NA|TRBV30
TGTGCCTGGAGCCGCGGGGCTAATGAAAAACTGTTTTTT
CAWSRGANEKLFF
>TRBJ2-1|many|TRBD2|TRBV4-1
TGCGCCAGCAGCCAACTAGCGGGAGATGAGCAGTTCTTC
CASSQLAGDEQFF
>TRBJ2-1|few|NA|TRBV19
TGTGCCAGTAGTATAGATGCGGGGAATGAGCAGTTCTTC
CASSIDAGNEQFF
>TRBJ2-5|NA|TRBD2|TRBV10-3
TGTGCCATCAGTGCGGGAGCGGGGCAAGAGACCCAGTACTTC
CAISAGAGQETQYF
>TRBJ1-3|once|TRBD1|TRBV2
TGTGCCAGCAGTCTAGGGACAGGGAAGTATTCTGGAAACACCATATATTTT
CASSLGTGKYSGNTIYF
>TRBJ1-1|NA|NA|TRBV18
TGTGCCAGCTCACCACAGTCCAGGAACACTGAAGCTTTCTTT
CASSPQSRNTEAFF
>TRBJ2-7|few|NA|TRBV2
TGTGCCAGCAGGGACCAACTAGCTAACTACGAGCAGTACTTC
CASRDQLANYEQYF
>TRBJ1-1|NA|NA|TRBV7-9
TGTGCCAGCACCATGCAGGGAGGCACTGAAGCTTTCTTT
CASTMQGGTEAFF
>TRBJ2-3|NA|NA|TRBV5-1
TGCGCCAGCAGCCAGGGAACCCGCTCTAGCACAGATACGCAGTATTTT
CASSQGTRSSTDTQYF
>TRBJ1-2|NA|NA|TRBV6-5
TGTGCCAGCAGTTATGCGACAGGTCGAGCTAACTATGGCTACACCTTC
CASSYATGRANYGYTF
>TRBJ1-5|few|NA|TRBV19
TGTGCCAGTAGTATGGGCCGGTATAGCAATCAGCCCCAGCATTTT
CASSMGRYSNQPQHF
>TRBJ1-1|NA|NA|TRBV6-1
TGTGCCAGCAGGTGGCAACCTCGCCAGAACACTGAAGCTTTCTTT
CASRWQPRQNTEAFF
>TRBJ2-1|NA|NA|TRBV5-1
TGCGCCAGCAGCCCCCTCGCCGGGATGGACAATGAGCAGTTCTTC
CASSPLAGMDNEQFF
>TRBJ2-1|once|TRBD2|TRBV5-1
TGCGCCAGCAGCTTTTCCGGGACTAGCGGGAGTGGTGAGCAGTTCTTC
CASSFSGTSGSGEQFF
>TRBJ1-1|NA|TRBD1|TRBV5-1
TGCGCCAGCAGGAGTGGACAGGGGGAAGGTGAAGCTTTCTTT
CASRSGQGEGEAFF
>TRBJ2-1|NA|TRBD2|TRBV30
TGTGCCTGGAGTAAAGCGGGAGGGCCTTTGTCCTACAATGAGCAGTTCTTC
CAWSKAGGPLSYNEQFF
>TRBJ1-4|few|NA|TRBV11-2
TGTGCCAGCAGCGGGGTAACAGGAGCAACTAATGAAAAACTGTTTTTT
CASSGVTGATNEKLFF
>TRBJ2-7|NA|NA|TRBV5-4
TGTGCCAGCAGCTTTGAAACTGGACTAACCTACGAGCAGTACTTC
CASSFETGLTYEQYF
>TRBJ1-1|NA|NA|TRBV18
TGTGCCAGCTCACCTGAACAGGGTTTCACTGAAGCTTTCTTT
CASSPEQGFTEAFF
>TRBJ1-1|NA|TRBD1|TRBV10-3
TGTGCCATCAGTCAGGGGGCGCGCACTGAAGCTTTCTTT
CAISQGARTEAFF
>TRBJ2-3|NA|NA|TRBV30
TGTGCCTGGAGTGTAGGGGCGGGGACCACAGATACGCAGTATTTT
CAWSVGAGTTDTQYF
>TRBJ2-5|NA|NA|TRBV9
TGTGCCAGCAGCGTATTAGCGTCTCAAGAGACCCAGTACTTC
CASSVLASQETQYF
>TRBJ1-6|NA|NA|TRBV27
TGTGCCAGCAGTTCCCCAGGGAAGAGCTCCTATAATTCACCCCTCCACTTT
CASSSPGKSSYNSPLHF
>TRBJ1-2|NA|NA|TRBV7-2
TGTGCCAGCAGCTTAGGACAGACCTTC
CASSLGQTF